This entry lists 15 T cell receptor beta chains sequenced from one sample in a study of cytomegalovirus exposure and HLA in healthy donors. A multiplex PCR was run with 60 Vbeta primers and 13 Jbeta primers. Sequenced by immunoSEQ multiplex PCR; TCRdb stores in-frame clones only, minus some. Among about 220,000 clones listed, 76% were seen once. What was sequenced was PBMCs. The source of these receptors is a man younger than 35 in good health and CMV-seronegative.

This chain links TRBV19 with TRBJ2-5; D ambiguous. V lost 3 bases, J lost 1 base, and 6 bases lay in between. The germline V gene has CDR1 LNHDA and CDR2 SQIVND (reference sequence). The CDR3 is made up of 13 amino acids. The CDR3 DNA reads TGTGCCAGTAGTATGCTAAGCCAAGAGACCCAGTACTTC. It yields the protein CASSMLSQETQYF. Combining the CDR3 with reference TRBV19 and TRBJ2-5 gives the whole variable domain DGGITQSPKYLFRKEGQNVTLSCEQNLNHDAMYWYRQDPGQGLRLIYYSQIVNDFQKGDIAEGYSVSREKKESFPLTVTSAQKNPTAFYLCASSMLSQETQYFGPGTRLLVL.

The rearrangement uses TRBV5-1 and TRBJ1-2; 7 nucleotides line up with TRBD1. V trimming: 3 bases; J trimming: 4 bases; junction bases outside the gene matches: 12. Germline CDR1 SGHRS, CDR2 YFSETQ. The CDR3 has 16 residues. The CDR3 protein is CASSYSTGVPSYGYTF. The CDR3 DNA sequence: TGCGCCAGCAGCTATAGTACAGGGGTGCCGTCCTATGGCTACACCTTC.

This clone has just a few counts. The chain carries TRBV19 and TRBJ2-1, with 11 bases that match TRBD2. Losses at the gene ends were 6 bases for V and 5 bases for J; bases not matched to a gene: 9. The CDR3 covers 16 residues. Germline V lookup: CDR1 LNHDA, CDR2 SQIVND (reference sequence). CDR3 nucleotide sequence: TGTGCCAGTAGAAGGGCGGGGACTAGCGGAAACAATGAGCAGTTCTTC. Translated, it gives CASRRAGTSGNNEQFF.

V and J are TRBV6-1 and TRBJ2-3; a weak D match, TRBD1 (6 bases). From germline, CDR1 is MNHNS and CDR2 SASEGT. The germline V and J ends were trimmed by 4 bases and 1 base, with 9 bases remaining between them. This CDR3 is built from 14 residues. The CDR3 DNA sequence: TGTGCCAGCAGTGCAGGGGCAGGCACAGATACGCAGTATTTT. Translating gives CASSAGAGTDTQYF.

The chain recombines TRBV30 with TRBJ2-3, with 12 bases lining up with TRBD2. After removal of 6 bases from V and 2 bases from J, the junction contained 3 bases not matched to a gene. The CDR3 contains 14 residues. CDR1 GTSNPN and CDR2 SVGIG come from the germline V gene (reference sequence). CDR3 nucleotides: TGTGCCTGCAGACTAGCGGGAGACACAGATACGCAGTATTTT. This gives the protein CACRLAGDTDTQYF.

The genes are TRBV19 and TRBJ2-5, with TRBD2 matching over 7 bases. The J call may be faulty, since TRBJ2-7 better matches the DNA end. Germline V gives CDR1 LNHDA, CDR2 SQIVND (reference sequence). The CDR3 is 14 amino acids. CDR3 sequence reads: CASSIGTTPYEQYF. The CDR3 DNA reads TGTGCCAGTAGTATTGGGACTACCCCCTACGAGCAGTACTTC.

The rearrangement joins TRBV4-2 to TRBJ1-1, with D possibly being TRBD1 (6 bases). The CDR3 length is 15 residues. V gave up 0 bases and J gave up 4 bases, with 12 bases separating them. Germline V gene lookup returns CDR1 LGHNA and CDR2 YNFKEQ. CDR3 sequence (DNA): TGTGCCAGCAGCCAAGATAAACAGGGCGGCACTGAAGCTTTCTTT. This gives the protein CASSQDKQGGTEAFF.

The gene calls are TRBV28 and TRBJ1-1, with D possibly matching TRBD1 (6 bases). The V end lost 5 bases, the J end lost 4 bases, and 20 bases lay between the germline ends. CDR1 and CDR2 from the germline V gene are MDHEN and SYDVKM. CDR3 length: 16 amino acids. The CDR3 here is CASSTQDSFAVTEAFF. CDR3 in DNA: TGTGCCAGCAGTACCCAGGACAGTTTCGCGGTCACTGAAGCTTTCTTT.

The V and J genes are TRBV6-5 and TRBJ1-3; 7 bases map to TRBD1. The CDR3 spans 15 residues. V shed 4 bases and J 0 bases; nucleotides not matched to a gene: 3. Germline CDR1 reads MNHEY; CDR2 reads SVGAGI. The CDR3 here is CASSFTGDSGNTIYF. The CDR3 nucleotides are TGTGCCAGCAGTTTCACAGGGGACTCTGGAAACACCATATATTTT.

The chain employs TRBV28 and TRBJ1-2; 7 bases match TRBD1. The CDR3 is made up of 12 amino acids. Trimming took 1 base from V and 12 from J; bases not matched to a gene: 5. Germline assignment: CDR1 MDHEN and CDR2 SYDVKM. The CDR3 spells CASSLSGGRDTF. CDR3 nucleotide sequence: TGTGCCAGCAGTTTATCAGGGGGGCGGGACACCTTC.

V and J are TRBV5-1 and TRBJ2-1; 7 positions agree with TRBD2. The CDR3 is made up of 18 amino acids. Germline trimming cut 0 bases from V and 4 bases from J; bases unmatched to any gene: 13. The germline V gene encodes CDR1 SGHRS and CDR2 YFSETQ. The CDR3 sequence is CASSLGLSGGSFYNEQFF. In nucleotides, the CDR3 is TGCGCCAGCAGCTTGGGATTAAGCGGCGGGAGTTTTTACAATGAGCAGTTCTTC.

This chain joins TRBV9 and TRBJ2-1; possible D gene TRBD2, 6 bases. Trimming removed 2 bases from V and 4 bases from J, with 13 bases in between. Germline CDR1 and CDR2: SGDLS and YYNGEE. The CDR3 is 15 residues long. The CDR3 DNA is TGTGCCAGCAGCGTGGAGGGCCGGGAGTACAATGAGCAGTTCTTC. Encoded protein: CASSVEGREYNEQFF.

The J gene is TRBJ2-2, the V gene TRBV6-5; maybe TRBD1 (7 bases). The CDR3 contains 15 residues. Germline V gene lookup returns CDR1 MNHEY and CDR2 SVGAGI. Trimming removed 7 bases at V and 1 base at J, with 13 bases between. DNA of the CDR3: TGTGCCAGCACTTTTCAGGGGGGGAACACCGGGGAGCTGTTTTTT. Translated: CASTFQGGNTGELFF.

This clone was seen more than once but under ten times. This chain connects TRBV7-6 to TRBJ2-5; D is perhaps TRBD1 (5 bases). V was clipped by 1 base and J by 2 bases, with 11 bases between them. The CDR3 runs to 15 residues. Germline V CDR1 and CDR2: SGHVS, FNYEAQ. In DNA form, the CDR3 reads TGTGCCAGCAGCTTAGGGGGCTTGTGGCAAGAGACCCAGTACTTC. It specifies CASSLGGLWQETQYF.

This chain uses TRBV19 with TRBJ2-7; 7 nucleotides match TRBD1. CDR1 is LNHDA, CDR2 SQIVND, per germline (reference sequence). This CDR3 is 13 amino acids long. V lost 8 bases and J lost 0; bases outside the gene matches: 4. The CDR3 coding sequence is TGTGCCAGTCGACAGGGAAACTCCTACGAGCAGTACTTC. The encoded protein is CASRQGNSYEQYF.